The 32 T cell receptor beta chains in this list originate from one sample, sequenced in a study of T-cell memory formation after mild COVID-19. One entry per CDR3 protein, called by TCRdb with MiXCR from the 5' RACE reads. The sample shows 550,000 to 700,000 distinct CDR3 sequences, about a sixth of them seen only once. Material for sequencing was PBMCs or a T cell subset sorted from them (not recorded which). The receptors derive from an adult woman who had mild COVID-19 (a few samples of this study predate the infection). Cell type and time point are not known.

The chain links TRBV7-9 to TRBJ2-3, with D unclear. This CDR3 is 15 amino acids long. The germline V gene has CDR1 SEHNR and CDR2 FQNEAQ (reference sequence). Between the trimmed V and J ends, which lost 0 bases and 1 base, there was a span of 8 bases. The CDR3 DNA reads as TGTGCCAGCAGCTTAGCTTCCAGCGGCACAGATACGCAGTATTTT. Translation: CASSLASSGTDTQYF.

This clonotype turned up a few times. The chain combines TRBV4-1 with TRBJ1-2; D unclear. CDR3 size: 14 residues. Trimming removed 0 bases at V and 7 bases at J, with 12 bases between. Germline V gene lookup returns CDR1 MGHRA and CDR2 YSYEKL. The CDR3 DNA reads as TGCGCCAGCAGCCAAGATAGTCAGGAGGGTGGCTACACCTTC. It yields the protein CASSQDSQEGGYTF.

This chain links TRBV24-1 with TRBJ2-1, with TRBD2 identical over 7 bases. Trimming at V came to 4 bases and at J to 4 bases, leaving 6 bases not matched to a gene. Germline V gene sequence: CDR1 KGHDR, CDR2 SFDVKD. The CDR3 length is 15 residues. CDR3 DNA: TGTGCCACCAGTGACCCGACTAGCAGATACAATGAGCAGTTCTTC. Encoded protein: CATSDPTSRYNEQFF.

The chain recombines TRBV9 with TRBJ2-2, with D perhaps TRBD1 (6 bases). Looked up from germline, CDR1 is SGDLS and CDR2 is YYNGEE. The V gene lost 4 bases and the J gene lost 6 bases, with 16 bases spanning the gap. The CDR3 has 15 amino acids. CDR3 bases: TGTGCCAGCAGCCAGTACAGGGTATCGCCCGGGGAGCTGTTTTTT. This codes for CASSQYRVSPGELFF.

The V call is TRBV3-1, the J call TRBJ2-7, with D tentatively TRBD1 (6 bases). V was shortened by 5 bases and J by 1 base, with 15 bases between the two germline ends. Germline-derived CDR1 and CDR2 are LGHDT and YNNKEL (reference sequence). CDR3 length: 15 amino acids. CDR3 in amino acids: CASSSVRGISYEQYF. The CDR3 coding sequence is TGTGCCAGCAGCTCTGTCAGGGGCATTTCCTACGAGCAGTACTTC.

This clonotype was detected a few times. The chain combines TRBV4-3 with TRBJ2-1, with a possible D match to TRBD2 (6 bases). V lost 0 bases to trimming and J lost 0 bases, with 15 bases between them. Germline V gives CDR1 LGHNA, CDR2 YSLEER. The CDR3 is made up of 18 amino acids. This CDR3 reads CASSQEGSGSISYNEQFF. The CDR3 coding sequence is TGCGCCAGCAGCCAAGAGGGTAGCGGATCCATCTCCTACAATGAGCAGTTCTTC.

The CDR3 is CSVKGRGAFGQYF. The CDR3 region has the DNA TGCAGTGTCAAGGGGAGGGGTGCTTTTGGGCAGTACTTC. This sequence joins TRBV20-1 and TRBJ2-7, with TRBD2 matching over 7 bases. Germline V gives CDR1 DFQATT, CDR2 SNEGSKA (reference sequence). This CDR3 is 13 amino acids long. The trim removed 7 bases at V and 9 bases at J, leaving 15 bases unmatched.

This chain's CDR3 is CASSRATLNTEAFF. In DNA, the CDR3 is TGTGCCAGCAGCCGGGCCACCCTGAACACTGAAGCTTTCTTT. This sequence joins TRBV12-3 or TRBV12-4 and TRBJ1-1; D uncertain. This CDR3 region has 14 residues. V gave up 6 bases and J gave up 0 bases, with 11 bases separating them.

The rearrangement joins TRBV7-3 to TRBJ2-7, with a possible D match to TRBD2 (6 bases). The CDR3 sequence is 13 residues long. Germline V lookup: CDR1 SGHTA, CDR2 FQGTGA. The germline V and J ends were trimmed by 8 bases and 5 bases, with 16 bases remaining between them. The CDR3 nucleotides read TGTGCCAGCCCCCCGACTAGACCCCACGAGCAGTACTTC. The encoded protein is CASPPTRPHEQYF.

Here the CDR3 DNA reads TGTGCCAGCAAAGACAGTTTGTACGGCTACACCTTC. It encodes CASKDSLYGYTF. The rearrangement joins TRBV6-6 to TRBJ1-2; possible D gene TRBD1, 5 bases. V was shortened by 7 bases and J by 8 bases, with 14 bases between the two germline ends. The CDR3 has 12 residues. Germline V gene sequence: CDR1 MNHNY, CDR2 SVGAGI (reference sequence).

The chain links TRBV18 to TRBJ2-1; D is possibly TRBD2 (6 bases). The CDR3 loop spans 15 amino acids. The germline V gene encodes CDR1 KGHSH and CDR2 LQKENI. V was clipped by 0 bases and J by 4 bases, with 10 bases between them. The CDR3 reads CASSPPSGKYNEQFF. In nucleotides, the CDR3 is TGTGCCAGCTCACCACCTAGCGGCAAATACAATGAGCAGTTCTTC.

The CDR3 DNA reads TGTGCCAGCAGCCAAACGGTCTTGGGGTCCCGGGACACTGAAGCTTTCTTT. The encoded protein is CASSQTVLGSRDTEAFF. This sequence joins TRBV7-9 and TRBJ1-1; D is uncertain. Looked up from germline, CDR1 is SEHNR and CDR2 is FQNEAQ (reference sequence). The ends were cut back, 5 bases at V and 3 bases at J, with 22 bases in the middle. CDR3 length equals 17 residues.

This clonotype has more than one count but fewer than ten. The rearrangement uses TRBV5-6 and TRBJ1-3; D gene unclear. V was pared by 1 base and J by 0 bases, with 11 bases between. CDR3 length: 16 residues. The V gene's germline CDR1 is SGHDT and CDR2 YYEEEE. CDR3: CASSLSARSSGNTIYF. CDR3 in DNA: TGTGCCAGCAGCTTGTCGGCCAGAAGCTCTGGAAACACCATATATTTT.

The V call is TRBV11-2, the J call TRBJ1-1, with a possible D match to TRBD1 (6 bases). The V end lost 2 bases, the J end lost 1 base, and 20 bases lay between the germline ends. Germline loops: CDR1 SGHAT, CDR2 FQNNGV. The CDR3 has 18 residues. DNA of the CDR3: TGTGCCAGCAGCTTAAGGGGACGGGGGCGATGGGGGAACACTGAAGCTTTCTTT. Translation gives CASSLRGRGRWGNTEAFF.

This clonotype appeared many times. Here the CDR3 DNA reads TGCAGTGCTAACCGACTAGCGGGGGGGCTGGACGAGCAGTACTTC. Translation gives CSANRLAGGLDEQYF. The chain links TRBV20-1 to TRBJ2-7; 14 bases line up with TRBD2. This CDR3 has 15 residues. V was clipped by 4 bases and J by 5 bases; unmatched bases: 7. Germline CDR1 DFQATT, CDR2 SNEGSKA (reference sequence).

V and J are TRBV4-1 and TRBJ1-2, with TRBD1 matching 7 bases. This CDR3 is built from 13 residues. Germline-derived CDR1 and CDR2 are MGHRA and YSYEKL. V was pared by 5 bases and J by 6 bases, with 6 bases of the junction left unmatched. CDR3 amino acids: CASSFQGGNGYTF. For the CDR3, the DNA is TGCGCCAGCAGCTTCCAGGGGGGGAATGGCTACACCTTC.

This clonotype appeared many times. The chain uses TRBV27 and TRBJ1-6; unclear D gene. Between the trimmed V and J ends, which lost 2 bases and 7 bases, there was a span of 9 bases. Germline-derived CDR1 and CDR2 are MNHEY and SMNVEV (reference sequence). The CDR3 loop spans 14 amino acids. In DNA form, the CDR3 reads TGTGCCAGCAGTTTAAACCCCGCGAATTCACCCCTCCACTTT. Its protein is CASSLNPANSPLHF.

This clonotype has more than one count but fewer than ten. The V gene is TRBV5-4, the J gene TRBJ1-1; D gene ambiguous. Germline CDR1 is SGHNT and CDR2 is YYREEE (reference sequence). The CDR3 is 15 amino acids. Trimming pared 0 bases from V and 5 bases from J, leaving 14 bases between. For the CDR3, the DNA is TGTGCCAGCAGCTTGGAGGACGGAGGAGAGACTGAAGCTTTCTTT. Translating gives CASSLEDGGETEAFF.

J is TRBJ2-3 and V is TRBV2; D unclear. The CDR3 has 14 amino acids. V shed 6 bases and J shed 6 bases, with 16 bases lying between them. Looked up from germline, CDR1 is SNHLY and CDR2 is FYNNEI. Here the CDR3 DNA reads TGTGCCAGCAGGTTCCATGGTGGATTTGATACGCAGTATTTT. Its translation: CASRFHGGFDTQYF.

This clonotype was found a few times. V gene TRBV12-5 combines with J gene TRBJ1-2; TRBD1 agrees at 9 bases. Losses at the gene ends were 5 bases for V and 8 bases for J; bases not matched to a gene: 9. Germline CDR1 LGHNT, CDR2 FRNRAP. The CDR3 spans 14 residues. The CDR3 DNA is TGTGCTAGTGGTCCCCGGACAGGGGAGAAAGGCTACACCTTC. Protein: CASGPRTGEKGYTF.

This clonotype appeared a few times. The chain recombines TRBV12-3 or TRBV12-4 with TRBJ1-2; D call uncertain. V lost 4 bases and J 1 base, leaving 16 bases between the germline ends. This CDR3 comprises 16 residues. The CDR3 nucleotides are TGTGCCAGCAGTTCCCGGCGCGGGGAACTTAACTATGGCTACACCTTC. It translates to CASSSRRGELNYGYTF.

The V call is TRBV24-1, the J call TRBJ2-7; D is unclear. Germline V gene lookup returns CDR1 KGHDR and CDR2 SFDVKD. Trimming removed 3 bases from V and 11 bases from J, with 16 bases in between. The CDR3 length is 13 residues. CDR3: CATSDPSGAIEYF. CDR3 nucleotide sequence: TGTGCCACCAGTGATCCCTCAGGAGCGATTGAGTACTTC.

This sequence joins TRBV5-1 and TRBJ2-7; perhaps D is TRBD1 or TRBD2 (5 bases each). Looked up from germline, CDR1 is SGHRS and CDR2 is YFSETQ. This CDR3 contains 14 residues. Trimming took off 2 bases at V and 4 bases at J, with 13 bases between the two ends. CDR3 in DNA: TGCGCCAGCAGCTTTGCTGTGGGGGAATACGAGCAGTACTTC. This encodes CASSFAVGEYEQYF.

This CDR3 is CASSEFQGNIQYF. DNA of the CDR3: TGTGCCAGCAGTGAGTTTCAAGGGAACATTCAGTACTTC. The rearrangement joins TRBV6-1 to TRBJ2-4; no firm D call. V was cut by 3 bases and J by 7 bases, with 10 bases left in between. The germline V gene has CDR1 MNHNS and CDR2 SASEGT. CDR3 size: 13 residues.

This clonotype was observed a handful of times. V usage is TRBV6-1 and J usage is TRBJ1-5; 7 bases are a match to TRBD1. The V segment lost 6 bases and the J segment 7 bases; nucleotides outside the gene matches: 6. The CDR3 loop spans 13 amino acids. From germline, CDR1 is MNHNS and CDR2 SASEGT. The CDR3 region is CASSRDSFQPQHF. In DNA, the CDR3 is TGTGCCAGCAGCAGGGACAGTTTCCAGCCCCAGCATTTT.

This clonotype was picked up a small number of times. The chain combines TRBV5-1 with TRBJ2-5; no clear D. Trimming took 7 bases from V and 1 from J, leaving 11 bases between them. In germline, CDR1 is SGHRS, CDR2 YFSETQ. The CDR3 runs 13 residues. The CDR3 here is CASQIDTQETQYF. DNA of the CDR3: TGCGCCAGCCAGATTGACACCCAAGAGACCCAGTACTTC.

The rearrangement links TRBV20-1 to TRBJ1-1; no firm D call. CDR3 length equals 10 residues. Germline loops: CDR1 DFQATT, CDR2 SNEGSKA (reference sequence). The CDR3 protein is CSAPSTEAFF. In DNA form, the CDR3 reads TGCAGCGCCCCGAGCACTGAAGCTTTCTTT.

The chain employs TRBV19 and TRBJ2-3; D uncertain. The V gene's germline CDR1 is LNHDA and CDR2 SQIVND (reference sequence). V lost 7 bases and J lost 5, with 10 bases in between. This CDR3 has 12 amino acids. The CDR3 sequence is CASTTPGDTQYF. CDR3 in DNA: TGTGCCAGTACAACCCCCGGAGATACGCAGTATTTT.

This clonotype occurred a few times. The rearrangement links TRBV18 to TRBJ1-2; D uncertain. The CDR3 is 13 residues long. The V gene lost 3 bases and the J gene lost 2 bases, with 7 bases spanning the gap. The V gene's germline CDR1 is KGHSH and CDR2 LQKENI. This chain's CDR3 is CASSPKENYGYTF. Written as DNA, the CDR3 is TGTGCCAGCTCACCGAAAGAGAACTATGGCTACACCTTC.

The V call is TRBV6-5, the J call TRBJ2-7; TRBD1 aligns across 9 bases. Unmatched junction bases numbered 8, after V lost 9 bases and J lost 2 bases. The CDR3 contains 14 residues. The germline gives CDR1 MNHEY, CDR2 SVGAGI. The CDR3 sequence: CARSPQGAAYEQYF. The CDR3, as DNA: TGTGCCAGGAGTCCACAGGGGGCCGCCTACGAGCAGTACTTC.

This clonotype has ten or more counts. The CDR3 DNA is TGTGCCAGCAGGATTGGAGTTACAGGGGATACCTACGAGCAGTACTTC. Translating it yields CASRIGVTGDTYEQYF. The chain employs TRBV6-5 and TRBJ2-7; 7 nucleotides agree with TRBD1. The germline V gene has CDR1 MNHEY and CDR2 SVGAGI. The ends lost 6 bases at V and 2 bases at J; junction bases unmatched: 13. The CDR3 spans 16 residues.

The V call is TRBV4-2, the J call TRBJ1-3, with TRBD1 as a possible D gene (5 bases). The length of the CDR3 is 15 residues. The V gene lost 2 bases and the J gene lost 1 base, with 9 bases spanning the gap. The germline CDR1 and CDR2 sequences are LGHNA and YNFKEQ. The CDR3 region has the DNA TGTGCCAGCAGCCAACGGGGGGAGTCTGGAAACACCATATATTTT. Translating it yields CASSQRGESGNTIYF.